This entry features one T cell receptor beta chain sequence. This entry is derived from a study of shared clonotypes between healthy human individuals. J was trimmed by 0 bases and V by 4 bases; bases with no gene match: 5. This CDR3 is 15 amino acids long. Germline CDR1 is SGHRS and CDR2 is YFSETQ. The repertoire was sequenced with immunoSEQ multiplex PCR; TCRdb's copy has only in-frame clones and lacks some. The sample has fewer than 1.8 million clones; approximately 98.5% are singletons. CD45RA-negative memory and CD45RA+ naive subsets were split from the CD4+ cells. The source of this sequence is a man younger than 45 in good health. V usage is TRBV5-1 and J usage is TRBJ2-3; TRBD1 aligns across 7 bases. The sequencing input was naive CD4+ T cells sorted from blood. Subset indicated: CD45RA+ positively selected. This chain's CDR3 is CASSGPTGSTDTQYF. CDR3 nucleotide sequence: TGCGCCAGCAGCGGCCCGACAGGGAGCACAGATACGCAGTATTTT.